The 22 T cell receptor beta chains reported below all come from one sample, sequenced in a study of cytomegalovirus exposure and HLA in healthy donors. The study ran its PCR with 60 Vbeta and 13 Jbeta primers. Sequenced by immunoSEQ multiplex PCR; TCRdb stores in-frame clones only, minus some. The repertoire holds under 200,000 clones, with 60% to 80% as singletons. The sequenced sample was PBMCs. Receptor source: a man aged 35-49 years in good health and CMV-seronegative.

As concerns this clone: Germline and junction disagree at one end, which may indicate a read error. The chain uses TRBV7-9 and TRBJ2-7; possible D gene TRBD2, 6 bases. Germline-derived CDR1 and CDR2 are SEHNR and FQNEAQ (reference sequence). The CDR3 consists of 15 residues. The CDR3 spells CSSSSRDSSSYEQYF. The CDR3 DNA reads TGTTCCAGCAGCTCCCGGGACTCGAGCTCCTACGAGCAGTACTTC. The complete variable domain, with remaining parts taken from reference TRBV7-9 and TRBJ2-7, reads DTGVSQNPRHKITKRGQNVTFRCDPISEHNRLYWYRQTLGQGPEFLTYFQNEAQLEKSRLLSDRFSAERPKGSFSTLEIQRTEQGDSAMYLCSSSSRDSSSYEQYFGPGTRLTVT.

This sequence joins TRBV10-3 and TRBJ1-1; 12 bases map to TRBD1. The CDR3 is 17 amino acids. Germline values: CDR1 ENHRY, CDR2 SYGVKD. The ends lost 6 bases at V and 4 bases at J; junction bases unmatched: 12. The CDR3 DNA reads TGTGCCATCAGGGACCCCCGGGACAGGGGGCTTGGCACTGAAGCTTTCTTT. Its protein is CAIRDPRDRGLGTEAFF.

This rearrangement joins TRBV7-9 to TRBJ2-1; D perhaps matches TRBD1 (5 bases). V lost 2 bases and J lost 2, with 13 bases in between. Germline V gene sequence: CDR1 SEHNR, CDR2 FQNEAQ (reference sequence). There are 16 residues in the CDR3. The CDR3 reads CASSLRVGQTYNEQFF. The CDR3 DNA is TGTGCCAGCAGCTTAAGGGTTGGACAAACCTACAATGAGCAGTTCTTC.

This sequence joins TRBV30 and TRBJ2-1; 11 bases agree with TRBD2. Germline V CDR1 and CDR2: GTSNPN, SVGIG (reference sequence). This CDR3 contains 17 residues. Germline trimming cut 2 bases from V and 1 base from J; bases unmatched to any gene: 7. CDR3 sequence (DNA): TGTGCCTGGAGTTCGGCTCGGACTAGCGGGTCCTACAATGAGCAGTTCTTC. Its protein is CAWSSARTSGSYNEQFF.

A few counts support this clone. The chain carries TRBV6-5 and TRBJ1-5, with D unresolved. The germline V gene encodes CDR1 MNHEY and CDR2 SVGAGI. This CDR3 comprises 15 residues. The V and J ends lost 5 bases and 0 bases respectively, with 11 bases between them. CDR3 region: CASSPTSNSNQPQHF. In nucleotides, the CDR3 is TGTGCCAGCAGTCCCACAAGTAATAGCAATCAGCCCCAGCATTTT.

The V and J genes are TRBV7-9 and TRBJ2-7; 12 nucleotides agree with TRBD1. The CDR3 loop spans 13 amino acids. Germline lookup yields CDR1 SEHNR and CDR2 FQNEAQ (reference sequence). Losses at the gene ends were 9 bases for V and 5 bases for J; bases not matched to a gene: 5. Here the CDR3 DNA reads TGTGCCAGTGGGACAGGGGGCCGGGACGAGCAGTACTTC. Translation: CASGTGGRDEQYF. Full variable domain (rest looked up from reference TRBV7-9 and TRBJ2-7): DTGVSQNPRHKITKRGQNVTFRCDPISEHNRLYWYRQTLGQGPEFLTYFQNEAQLEKSRLLSDRFSAERPKGSFSTLEIQRTEQGDSAMYLCASGTGGRDEQYFGPGTRLTVT.

This chain joins TRBV30 and TRBJ2-7; 7 nucleotides line up with TRBD2. This CDR3 region has 14 residues. Germline trimming cut 4 bases from V and 7 bases from J; bases unmatched to any gene: 13. Germline CDR1 and CDR2: GTSNPN and SVGIG (reference sequence). The CDR3 DNA is TGTGCCTGGAACTTTCGGGGAGGGGCAAGGGAGCAGTACTTC. Translating it yields CAWNFRGGAREQYF. Supplemented by reference TRBV30 and TRBJ2-7, the full variable domain reads SQTIHQWPATLVQPVGSPLSLECTVEGTSNPNLYWYRQAAGRGLQLLFYSVGIGQISSEVPQNLSASRPQDRQFILSSKKLLLSDSGFYLCAWNFRGGAREQYFGPGTRLTVT.

This clone was seen ten or more times. The chain has TRBV2 and TRBJ1-4; maybe TRBD1 (5 bases). Germline V gives CDR1 SNHLY, CDR2 FYNNEI. Trimming removed 7 bases at V and 1 base at J, with 7 bases between. The CDR3 is made up of 13 amino acids. This chain's CDR3 is CASIGETNEKLFF. CDR3 nucleotide sequence: TGTGCCAGCATAGGGGAAACTAATGAAAAACTGTTTTTT.

This CDR3 reads CASRRDREDTGELFF. DNA of the CDR3: TGCGCCAGCAGGCGGGACAGGGAGGACACCGGGGAGCTGTTTTTT. This chain links TRBV4-3 with TRBJ2-2, with 9 positions matching TRBD1. From germline, CDR1 is LGHNA and CDR2 YSLEER. The CDR3 has 15 amino acids. The J segment lost 3 bases and the V segment lost 6 bases, leaving 5 bases of the junction unmatched.

The rearrangement joins TRBV7-9 to TRBJ2-2, with 10 bases that match TRBD2. Germline CDR1 and CDR2: SEHNR and FQNEAQ (reference sequence). This CDR3 has 19 amino acids. The V and J ends lost 6 bases and 1 base, in that order; junction bases with no gene match: 14. The CDR3 nucleotides read TGTGCCAGCAGTCAGGCGGAACTAGCGGGGAGAGGGAACACCGGGGAGCTGTTTTTT. Its protein is CASSQAELAGRGNTGELFF.

The chain uses TRBV7-2 and TRBJ2-2; no definite D call. CDR1 SGHTA and CDR2 FQGNSA come from the germline V gene. This CDR3 is 13 amino acids long. V shed 5 bases and J shed 8 bases, with 12 bases lying between them. The CDR3 region is CASSPIVSGELFF. The DNA of the CDR3 is TGTGCCAGCAGCCCAATAGTCTCGGGGGAGCTGTTTTTT.

The chain links TRBV19 to TRBJ1-5, with TRBD1 identical over 7 bases. Germline V gene data show CDR1 as LNHDA and CDR2 as SQIVND (reference sequence). The CDR3 loop spans 13 amino acids. Trimming at V came to 5 bases and at J to 7 bases, leaving 5 bases not matched to a gene. The DNA for the CDR3 is TGTGCCAGTAGTTCACAGGGGCTACAGCCCCAGCATTTT. Protein product: CASSSQGLQPQHF.

This clone was detected once. The chain recombines TRBV6-5 with TRBJ1-2; TRBD1 matches 9 bases. The CDR3 loop spans 13 amino acids. The V and J ends lost 5 bases and 3 bases, in that order; junction bases with no gene match: 1. Germline CDR1 and CDR2: MNHEY and SVGAGI. The CDR3 protein is CASSRTGDYGYTF. The CDR3 DNA sequence: TGTGCCAGCAGTCGGACAGGGGACTATGGCTACACCTTC.

This clone has just a few counts. The chain recombines TRBV19 with TRBJ2-1; D uncertain. CDR1 is LNHDA and CDR2 is SQIVND in the germline V gene (reference sequence). V was shortened by 6 bases and J by 7 bases, with 13 bases between the two germline ends. This CDR3 spans 13 amino acids. CDR3 bases: TGTGCCAGTAGGCCGAGCGTCACGAATGAGCAGTTCTTC. This gives the protein CASRPSVTNEQFF.

The J gene is TRBJ2-7, the V gene TRBV28; 9 bases fit TRBD1. Trimming cost V 5 bases and J 6 bases; bases outside gene matches: 8. Germline CDR1 MDHEN, CDR2 SYDVKM. This CDR3 contains 14 residues. The CDR3 region is CASSEGQGISEQYF. The CDR3 DNA reads as TGTGCCAGCAGTGAGGGACAGGGTATATCCGAGCAGTACTTC. The full variable domain, rest sourced from reference TRBV28 and TRBJ2-7, is DVKVTQSSRYLVKRTGEKVFLECVQDMDHENMFWYRQDPGLGLRLIYFSYDVKMKEKGDIPEGYSVSREKKERFSLILESASTNQTSMYLCASSEGQGISEQYFGPGTRLTVT.

This clone was picked up one time. The V gene is TRBV9, the J gene TRBJ1-4; 7 nucleotides agree with TRBD1. The germline V gene encodes CDR1 SGDLS and CDR2 YYNGEE. J lost 8 bases, V lost 3 bases, and 7 bases had no gene match. This CDR3 region has 14 residues. The CDR3 sequence: CASSGTGVGEKLFF. CDR3 coding DNA: TGTGCCAGCAGCGGAACAGGGGTCGGAGAAAAACTGTTTTTT.

This rearrangement joins TRBV9 to TRBJ2-2, with D possibly matching TRBD2 (6 bases). The CDR3 has 15 amino acids. V dropped 2 bases and J dropped 3 bases, with 11 bases sitting between them. Germline values: CDR1 SGDLS, CDR2 YYNGEE. The CDR3 DNA sequence: TGTGCCAGCAGCGTCGGGGGAGGAGACACCGGGGAGCTGTTTTTT. It encodes CASSVGGGDTGELFF.

This clone came up a few times. The chain employs TRBV6-4 and TRBJ2-1; D is perhaps TRBD1 (5 bases). Between the trimmed V and J ends, which lost 2 bases and 4 bases, there was a span of 9 bases. This CDR3 contains 14 residues. Germline V gene data show CDR1 as MRHNA and CDR2 as SNTAGT. CDR3 bases: TGTGCCAGCAGTGACGGAAACAGGTACAATGAGCAGTTCTTC. It translates to CASSDGNRYNEQFF.

The genes are TRBV7-2 and TRBJ2-3; 9 bases map to TRBD2. The CDR3 length is 15 residues. Germline lookup yields CDR1 SGHTA and CDR2 FQGNSA. Unmatched junction bases numbered 10, after V lost 6 bases and J lost 6 bases. The CDR3 loop reads CASRVAGGAVDTQYF. The DNA of the CDR3 is TGTGCCAGCAGGGTGGCGGGGGGGGCCGTGGATACGCAGTATTTT.

V and J are TRBV5-7 and TRBJ1-1; 10 bases are shared with TRBD1. TRBV5-7 is labeled an ORF, and its function is uncertain. After removal of 5 bases from V and 6 bases from J, the junction contained 7 bases not matched to a gene. The CDR3 has 14 amino acids. For the CDR3, the DNA is TGTGCCAGCAGTTGCGGACAGGGGGGGCCTGAAGCTTTCTTT. It encodes CASSCGQGGPEAFF.

The chain joins TRBV19 to TRBJ2-6, with a weak D call TRBD2 (5 bases). With 4 bases removed from V and 2 bases from J, the gap between germline ends came to 9 bases. Germline assignment: CDR1 LNHDA and CDR2 SQIVND (reference sequence). The CDR3 loop spans 15 amino acids. CDR3 protein: CASSKSSPGANVLTF. CDR3 nucleotides: TGTGCCAGTAGTAAGTCTAGCCCTGGGGCCAACGTCCTGACTTTC.

This sequence joins TRBV30 and TRBJ2-7, with D perhaps matching TRBD2 (5 bases). The ends were cut back, 8 bases at V and 3 bases at J, with 14 bases in the middle. The CDR3 length is 12 residues. CDR1 and CDR2 (germline): GTSNPN, SVGIG (reference sequence). The CDR3, as DNA: TGTGCCCGGACGGGGAAGGGCTACGAGCAGTACTTC. It encodes CARTGKGYEQYF.